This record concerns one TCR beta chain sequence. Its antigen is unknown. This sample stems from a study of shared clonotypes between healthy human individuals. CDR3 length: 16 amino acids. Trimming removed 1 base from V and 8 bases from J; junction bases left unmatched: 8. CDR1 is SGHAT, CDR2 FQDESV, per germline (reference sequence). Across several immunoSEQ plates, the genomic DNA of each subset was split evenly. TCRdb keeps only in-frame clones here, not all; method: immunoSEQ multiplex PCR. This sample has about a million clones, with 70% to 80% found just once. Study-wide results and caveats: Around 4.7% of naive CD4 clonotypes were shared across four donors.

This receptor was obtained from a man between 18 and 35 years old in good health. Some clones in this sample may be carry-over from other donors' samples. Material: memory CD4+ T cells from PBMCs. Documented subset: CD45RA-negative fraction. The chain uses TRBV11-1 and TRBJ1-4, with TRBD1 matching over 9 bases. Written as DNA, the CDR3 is TGTGCCAGCAGCTTAGGCCCGGGACAGGGTGAAGAAAAACTGTTTTTT. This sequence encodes CASSLGPGQGEEKLFF.